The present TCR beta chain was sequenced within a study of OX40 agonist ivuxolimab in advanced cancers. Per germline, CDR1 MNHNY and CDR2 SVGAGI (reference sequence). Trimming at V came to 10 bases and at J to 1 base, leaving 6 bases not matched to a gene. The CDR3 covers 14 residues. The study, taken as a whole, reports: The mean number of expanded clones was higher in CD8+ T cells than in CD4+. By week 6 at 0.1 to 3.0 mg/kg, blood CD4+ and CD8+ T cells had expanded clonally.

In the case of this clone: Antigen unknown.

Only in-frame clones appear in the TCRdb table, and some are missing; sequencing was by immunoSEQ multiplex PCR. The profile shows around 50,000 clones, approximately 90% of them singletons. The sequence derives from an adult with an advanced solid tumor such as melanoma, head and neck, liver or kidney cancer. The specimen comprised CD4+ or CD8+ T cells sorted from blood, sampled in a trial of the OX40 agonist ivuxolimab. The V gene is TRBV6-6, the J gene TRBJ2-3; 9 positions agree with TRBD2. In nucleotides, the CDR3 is TGTGCCACTTGCGAGCGGGGGGGCACAGATACGCAGTATTTT. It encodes CATCERGGTDTQYF.